The T cell receptor beta chain described here comes from a study of cytomegalovirus exposure and HLA in healthy donors (dated by TCRdb to 2017 to 2019). Study-level background: In an earlier analysis of under 600 of the donors, around 290 Gb of sequence data and just under 120 million unique TCR beta sequences from approximately 180 million T cells were reported. Roughly 320 gigabases of sequencing data and approximately 92 million unique TCR sequences made up an early release that covered several hundred HLA-typed donors. The genetic ancestry cluster associated with self-reported Caucasian donors included 81% of the 398 genotyped donors. The aim of the study was to test whether cataloging public T cell receptors could identify signatures of past pathogen exposure. Using immunosequencing, the study profiled T cell repertoires from approximately 700 subjects and related those repertoires to cytomegalovirus serostatus. Along with the roughly 670-subject first cohort, a separate validation cohort of approximately 110 different subjects was used. To predict cytomegalovirus infection status, the study brought together high-throughput TCR immunosequencing, statistical association of individual TCRs with disease status, and machine learning. A later analysis re-examined previously published TCR beta repertoires from about 670 donors and added high-resolution HLA genotyping to investigate patterns of TCR occurrence. In the later analysis, no new phenotypic data were used to find candidate immune exposures; instead, reliance was placed on TCR beta sequences and their occurrence across donors. In an earlier analysis of roughly 600 of the donors, high-throughput TCR beta sequencing was used to judge whether each TCR beta V gene segment behaved as functional or pseudogenic. Donor age, sex, ethnicity and CMV serostatus were collected together with the repertoire data. In a later genetic analysis, genome-wide SNP genotypes for about three fifths of the roughly 670 donors were used, and that subset was treated as a discovery cohort. All discovery cohort repertoires had been generated using a single sequencing platform. HLA typing included class I and class II loci at four-digit resolution. The number of typed donors differed by locus: 629-630 for A, B, C, DRB1 and DQB1; some 500 for DQA1; 606 for DPA1; and 450 to 480 for DPB1. A few DR-DQ haplotypes were treated as single units for association and clustering because of strong linkage in the cohort. Among almost 400 genotyped donors of the cohort, an average of roughly 240,000 unique TCR beta nucleotide sequences were sequenced per donor, approximately 20% of them non-productive. The full study reports these points: The study listed over 150 TCR beta chains as associated with cytomegalovirus. In an earlier analysis of some 500 of the donors, most TCR beta V segments appeared in productive rearrangements about 87% or about 30% of the time, broadly matching IMGT annotations. The only immune exposure information available for the cohort was CMV serostatus. In a later analysis, TCR association rates were found to vary across HLA loci, with the most associated TCRs seen for DRB1 alleles and the fewest for HLA-C alleles. Because some donors lacked HLA typing at each locus, the association tests relied only on the typed subset. Three of the identified cytomegalovirus-associated TCR beta chains were confirmed in vitro to be specific for cytomegalovirus antigens. Some IMGT-functional V segments, including TRBV6-2 and TRBV6-3, could not be told apart with the 87-base-pair reads, so those segments were excluded. According to a later analysis, parvovirus B19, influenza, CMV and Epstein-Barr virus appeared linked to several top co-occurrence clusters. It was suggested by the authors that the approach could potentially be generalized to other disease states and immunological phenotypes. The presence/absence analyses assumed that sequencing depth was roughly uniform across donors, and that assumption may not be true. An association between a missense DCLRE1C variant and V-gene and J-gene trimming of TCR beta chains was found in a later genetic analysis and replicated in an independent cohort. In this cohort, only TCR beta chains were sequenced, and detectable features were limited by the absence of alpha or paired-chain data. A group of highly shared sequence variants was considered likely to be a technical artifact of the sequencing pipeline. The classifier was reported to diagnose cytomegalovirus status with high specificity and sensitivity in both the original and validation cohorts. A further reported finding was that TCR beta sequences accurately predicted the HLA-A and HLA-B alleles for most subjects in the first cohort. Compared with equally common non-associated chains, HLA-associated TCR beta chains in a later analysis were more clonally expanded and had lower generation probabilities. Linkage disequilibrium might explain the correlated functional status among segregating V segments, but an unknown experimental factor could not be excluded. A later analysis associated about 16,000 TCR beta sequences with specific HLA alleles at a false discovery rate of 0.05. Strong co-occurrence of HLA alleles, especially DR and DQ, made assigning TCR associations to individual alleles difficult. In a later analysis, most CMV-associated TCR beta chains were found to appear HLA-restricted, with HLA associations seemingly driven largely by CMV exposure. According to a later genetic analysis, donors in an Asian-associated ancestry cluster had fewer N-insertions in productive TCRs than the roughly 700-donor mean. Because counts were too low, more than 15 rarely observed V segments, including chromosome 9 orphons, were left out of the earlier analysis of over 550 of the donors. Most TCR sequences were seen in very few donors, while some public TCRs were found in many individuals.

The method behind the library was the immunoSEQ multiplex PCR assay. For the multiplex PCR, a mixture combining 60 forward primers for TCR Vbeta segments and 13 reverse primers for TCR Jbeta segments was used. Amplification of the CDR3 region of rearranged TCR beta genes was performed with a multiplex PCR assay on genomic DNA. The amplified TCR beta libraries were sequenced on the Illumina HiSeq System as 87-base-pair reads. Per the authors' processing: Across the roughly 670 repertoires, a later analysis counted 75 million to 90 million unique TCR beta chains, around 10 million of which were shared by at least two donors. A nearest-neighbor algorithm error-corrected the raw reads and collapsed the reads into unique sequences, merging closely related sequences to remove PCR and sequencing errors. V, D and J gene segments were assigned by aligning CDR3 sequences to IMGT reference sequences. For a sequence to be retained, a match of at least six nucleotides to both a V gene segment and a J gene segment was required. Rearrangements were called productive when the CDR3 lacked stop codons and stayed in frame with V and J; all others were non-productive. CDR3 was defined by IMGT convention, running from the second conserved V-encoded cysteine to the conserved J-encoded phenylalanine. The earlier analysis of about 560 of the donors excluded any sequence lacking an unambiguous match to a single V gene segment. In an earlier analysis of 450 to 750 of the donors, a V segment was called functional when productive rearrangements were above 56.7%, and segregating when the standard deviation between donors exceeded 5%. A statistical classification framework was built for diagnosing cytomegalovirus status from the catalog of TCR beta chain sequences. V and J gene assignment, in a later analysis, came from comparing TCR nucleotide sequences with IMGT/GENE-DB human TR gene sequences. The TCRdist pipeline was used in a later analysis to assign CDR3 sequences and most-parsimonious VDJ recombination scenarios. A later analysis defined each TCR beta chain by its CDR3 amino acid sequence plus V-gene family, and excluded reads lacking a unique V-gene family. As a way to deal with suspected cross-contamination and a sequencing artifact, a later analysis dropped approximately 590 nucleotide sequences that were highly shared and had low generation probability. In a later analysis, a clonal expansion index was calculated for each public chain from normalized within-repertoire ranks of inferred template counts. In a later analysis, generation probabilities were computed using a VDJ recombination model fitted to out-of-frame rearrangements, and the results were checked against IGoR. In a later analysis, hypergeometric tests were used to score TCR-TCR, TCR-HLA and TCR-CMV co-occurrence, with a repertoire-size bias correction applied to TCR pairs. To estimate false discovery rates, a later analysis permuted the HLA or CMV assignments 20 times. In a later analysis, co-occurring TCRs were grouped with DBSCAN, and TCRdist sequence similarity was added when clustering was performed within HLA-allele-positive subsets. For co-occurrence clustering, repertoires with fewer than 30,000 or more than 120,000 public chains were excluded, along with a handful of repertoires with anomalous nucleotide sharing. Not all clones reach the TCRdb copy of this immuneACCESS table, which keeps in-frame sequences only. Checked studies attribute under half of the gap to unresolved V genes and leave the rest unexplained. V and J calls and clone size come straight from that table; D and trimming were deduced from the DNA. Here the sample has about 180,000 clones; roughly 78% occur a single time. Roughly 0.64% of the sample belongs to the ten largest clones.

The CDR3 measures 13 amino acids from cysteine to phenylalanine. The only DNA kept is the CDR3, 39 bases in frame from the first base. CDR1 and CDR2, per the germline V gene, are SGHRS and YFSETQ. Cut back by 4 bases and 4 bases, the V and J ends lie 11 bases apart. Turning to this clone: Its antigen target is currently unknown. No base-level quality is on record; no much larger clone is a single base apart.

The cohort comprised 550 to 700 healthy bone marrow donors. At the time of sampling, all cohort members were nominally healthy, though unrecorded immune exposures were likely present. The donor tested CMV seronegative, placing the donor among the approximately 400 seronegative members of the cohort. Every donor gave a peripheral blood sample, and the peripheral blood mononuclear cells from that sample were used for TCR beta sequencing. Genomic DNA was extracted from the blood cell samples with the Qiagen DNeasy Blood Extraction Kit. The specimen was PBMCs. The chain is made from TRBV5-1 and TRBJ2-5; the D gene is possibly TRBD2, with 6 bases matching. The TCR comes from a woman aged 35 to 49 in good health and CMV-seronegative. The DNA reads TGCGCCAGCAGCCGGTCGGGGGTAGAGACCCAGTACTTC. It translates as CASSRSGVETQYF.